One sample yielded the 2 T cell receptor beta chains listed below, sequenced in a study of response to subunit inactivated influenza vaccine. TCRdb passed the RT-PCR reads through MiXCR, listing each CDR3 protein once. The sample comprises under 950,000 distinct CDR3 sequences, around 21% of which are singletons, and roughly 10% rests with the top ten. Specimen: PBMCs from blood, collected around 5 days after vaccination. The receptors were gathered from a man aged 45 to 65 who received an inactivated influenza vaccine.

The chain combines TRBV12-3 or TRBV12-4 with TRBJ1-1; D gene ambiguous. The CDR3 consists of 14 residues. V lost 0 bases and J lost 3, with 8 bases in between. The CDR3 nucleotides are TGTGCCAGCAGTTTAGCAGGGTTGGACACTGAAGCTTTCTTT. Its translation: CASSLAGLDTEAFF.

The table lists this clonotype with a few counts. V is TRBV5-1 and J is TRBJ2-1, with D hard to call. The V gene lost 0 bases and the J gene lost 6 bases, with 16 bases spanning the gap. The length of the CDR3 is 16 residues. Germline values: CDR1 SGHRS, CDR2 YFSETQ. The CDR3 bases are TGCGCCAGCAGCTTGGCCGCCCGAGGTGGCAGCAATGAGCAGTTCTTC. It is translated as CASSLAARGGSNEQFF.